This T cell receptor (beta chain) was recorded in a study of blood T cell repertoires in COVID-19. Overall study: Samples came from the United States, Italy and Spain, spanning acute and convalescent COVID-19. PBMCs, B-cell-depleted T cells, or T cells provided the cDNA or gDNA that made up the material.

In the authors' workflow: Estimates of nucleated cell counts were drawn from the amplification of reference gene primers. Sequencing was performed with immunoSEQ multiplex PCR; in TCRdb, only in-frame clones are kept and a portion is missing. The V and J calls and the clone size are those of that table, but D and trimming were determined from the DNA. The sample has 150,000 to 200,000 clones; 75% to 90% are singletons. After removal of 4 bases from V and 7 bases from J, the junction contained 9 bases not matched to a gene. This CDR3 is built from 14 residues. Germline CDR1 LGHDT, CDR2 YNNKEL (reference sequence).

This TCR was recovered from a man aged 65 to 79 with active or convalescent COVID-19. This chain connects TRBV3-1 (or the pseudogene TRBV3-2) to TRBJ2-7, with TRBD1 identical over 8 bases. The sequencing input was peripheral blood. DNA of the CDR3: TGTGCCAGCAGCCTTGGACAGGGAATAGGGGAGCAGTACTTC. Residues: CASSLGQGIGEQYF.